These 20 T cell receptor beta chains originate from one sample sequenced in a study of blood T cell repertoires in COVID-19. Sequencing used immunoSEQ multiplex PCR; TCRdb keeps in-frame clones, though not all of them. The sample lists under 200,000 clones; about 85% were seen once. The source material was peripheral blood. These receptors were obtained from a woman between 70 and 85 years old with COVID-19, enrolled during active disease.

The chain links TRBV23-1 to TRBJ1-5, with TRBD1 as a possible D gene (5 bases). TRBV23-1 is filed as an ORF, its function uncertain. This CDR3 has 20 residues. The ends were cut back, 5 bases at V and 0 bases at J, with 26 bases in the middle. The CDR3 spells CASSTSPGTQHLYSNQPQHF. The DNA for the CDR3 is TGCGCCAGCAGTACGAGCCCCGGGACTCAACATCTTTATAGCAATCAGCCCCAGCATTTT.

The V and J genes are TRBV3-1 (or the pseudogene TRBV3-2) and TRBJ1-5, with D possibly being TRBD1 (5 bases). The length of the CDR3 is 14 residues. Germline V CDR1 and CDR2: LGHDT, YNNKEL (reference sequence). Trimming shortened V by 4 bases and J by 5 bases, and 12 bases separated the two germline ends. In nucleotides, the CDR3 is TGTGCCAGCAGCCTTACGACAGTTCATCAGCCCCAGCATTTT. It translates to CASSLTTVHQPQHF.

The chain carries TRBV3-1 (or the pseudogene TRBV3-2) and TRBJ1-2; TRBD1 is a possible D gene (5 bases). V was clipped by 5 bases and J by 8 bases, with 18 bases between them. CDR1 and CDR2 (germline): LGHDT, YNNKEL (reference sequence). CDR3 length equals 14 residues. The CDR3 is CASSFGDRDWGYTF. The CDR3 region has the DNA TGTGCCAGCAGCTTCGGAGACAGAGATTGGGGCTACACCTTC.

The V call is TRBV29-1, the J call TRBJ1-4; no clear D gene. CDR1 and CDR2 (germline): SQVTM, ANQGSEA. This CDR3 has 13 residues. The ends were cut back, 4 bases at V and 3 bases at J, with 9 bases in the middle. The CDR3: CSVATPPNEKLFF. The CDR3 DNA reads TGCAGCGTTGCGACACCCCCTAATGAAAAACTGTTTTTT.

CDR3 nucleotide sequence: TGTGCCAGCAGTTCGGACAGGGTAAGCACTGAAGCTTTCTTT. Protein: CASSSDRVSTEAFF. This chain joins TRBV6-5 and TRBJ1-1; TRBD1 aligns across 8 bases. The J segment lost 4 bases and the V segment lost 4 bases, leaving 5 bases of the junction unmatched. This CDR3 is built from 14 residues. Per the germline V gene, CDR1 is MNHEY and CDR2 is SVGAGI.

The CDR3 nucleotides are TGTGCCAGCAGCCCCGGGACAGGGGCCCCTCGGGGTCAGCCCCAGCATTTT. This sequence encodes CASSPGTGAPRGQPQHF. The chain couples TRBV2 to TRBJ1-5; TRBD1 matches at 10 bases. CDR3 size: 17 residues. Germline CDR1 SNHLY, CDR2 FYNNEI. V gave up 6 bases and J gave up 6 bases; unmatched junction bases: 14. The complete variable domain, with remaining parts taken from reference TRBV2 and TRBJ1-5, reads EPEVTQTPSHQVTQMGQEVILRCVPISNHLYFYWYRQILGQKVEFLVSFYNNEISEKSEIFDDQFSVERPDGSNFTLKIRSTKLEDSAMYFCASSPGTGAPRGQPQHFGDGTRLSIL.

This clone was recorded once. The chain is built from TRBV7-8 and TRBJ2-7; 10 positions match TRBD2. CDR3 length: 14 amino acids. Germline loops: CDR1 SGHVS, CDR2 FQNEAQ. J was trimmed by 3 bases and V by 3 bases; bases with no gene match: 2. CDR3 region: CASSFRTSGYEQYV. CDR3 DNA sequence: TGTGCCAGCAGCTTCCGGACTAGCGGCTACGAGCAGTACGTC.

This sequence joins TRBV6-4 and TRBJ1-1; no definite D call. CDR1 and CDR2 (germline): MRHNA, SNTAGT. The V and J ends lost 9 bases and 3 bases respectively, with 8 bases between them. The CDR3 loop spans 11 amino acids. The CDR3 coding sequence is TGTGCCAGAAGATCGGACACTGAAGCTTTCTTT. Translated, it gives CARRSDTEAFF.

The chain is built from TRBV18 and TRBJ2-1; D not resolved. This CDR3 comprises 18 residues. The V end lost 6 bases, the J end lost 4 bases, and 25 bases lay between the germline ends. Germline V gene lookup returns CDR1 KGHSH and CDR2 LQKENI. CDR3 nucleotide sequence: TGTGCCAGCTCCCCAAGTCGAGCAGGTTTCTCCAGTTACAATGAGCAGTTCTTC. Protein: CASSPSRAGFSSYNEQFF.

This sequence joins TRBV4-2 and TRBJ1-1; D ambiguous. Germline V lookup: CDR1 LGHNA, CDR2 YNFKEQ. The CDR3 totals 15 residues. Deletions cut 4 bases from V and 1 base from J, with 13 bases between. The CDR3 spells CASSPSRRENTEAFF. DNA of the CDR3: TGTGCCAGCAGCCCCTCACGCCGGGAGAACACTGAAGCTTTCTTT.

CDR3 sequence (DNA): TGTGCCAGCACCCTTGGGGGACAGACGGTCTATGGCTACACCTTC. Translating gives CASTLGGQTVYGYTF. The genes are TRBV28 and TRBJ1-2; 7 bases align to TRBD1. V shed 7 bases, J shed 4 bases, and the junction held 12 bases outside the gene matches. In germline, CDR1 is MDHEN, CDR2 SYDVKM. The CDR3 totals 15 residues.

V gene TRBV4-2 combines with J gene TRBJ2-2, with 7 bases fitting TRBD2. CDR3 length: 17 residues. After removal of 0 bases from V and 4 bases from J, the junction contained 8 bases not matched to a gene. Germline assignment: CDR1 LGHNA and CDR2 YNFKEQ. CDR3 loop: CASSQDVGRAVTGELFF. The CDR3, as DNA: TGTGCCAGCAGCCAAGATGTGGGGAGGGCAGTCACCGGGGAGCTGTTTTTT.

The rearrangement uses TRBV11-2 and TRBJ1-2, with D possibly TRBD1 on 6 matching bases. CDR3 size: 13 residues. The V and J ends lost 3 bases and 3 bases respectively, with 8 bases between them. Germline CDR1 is SGHAT and CDR2 is FQNNGV. The CDR3 reads CASSLTGDYGYTF. In DNA form, the CDR3 reads TGTGCCAGCAGCTTGACAGGCGACTATGGCTACACCTTC.

The chain combines TRBV5-4 with TRBJ2-5; D is unclear. The CDR3 runs 13 residues. With 2 bases removed from V and 2 bases from J, the gap between germline ends came to 7 bases. The V gene's germline CDR1 is SGHNT and CDR2 YYREEE (reference sequence). CDR3 sequence (DNA): TGTGCCAGCAGCTTTCTTACACAAGAGACCCAGTACTTC. Encoded protein: CASSFLTQETQYF.

This chain uses TRBV12-2 with TRBJ1-5. TRBV12-2 is shown as a pseudogene. The length of the CDR3 is 15 residues. CDR3 sequence: CASRLAWEGWQPQHF. The DNA of the CDR3 is TGTGCAAGTCGCTTAGCTTGGGAGGGTTGGCAGCCCCAGCATTTT.

The rearrangement links TRBV11-3 to TRBJ1-1; D may be TRBD1 (6 bases). The CDR3 sequence is 13 residues long. Germline V gives CDR1 SGHNT, CDR2 YENEEA. The V gene lost 3 bases and the J gene lost 1 base, with 6 bases spanning the gap. CDR3 in amino acids: CASSLDRNTEAFF. CDR3 DNA sequence: TGTGCCAGCAGCTTGGACAGGAACACTGAAGCTTTCTTT.

In the case of this clone: The junction departs from the called germline gene at one end, perhaps through a read error. The chain couples TRBV10-3 to TRBJ1-2; D perhaps matches TRBD1 (5 bases). Germline values: CDR1 ENHRY, CDR2 SYGVKD. The CDR3 contains 12 residues. CDR3 loop: CAISELGTGVAF. The CDR3 region has the DNA TGTGCCATCAGTGAGCTTGGGACTGGGGTGGCCTTC.

This rearrangement joins TRBV24-1 to TRBJ2-5, with TRBD1 matching 10 bases. Looked up from germline, CDR1 is KGHDR and CDR2 is SFDVKD. This CDR3 has 14 residues. V shed 4 bases, J shed 4 bases, and the junction held 2 bases outside the gene matches. The CDR3 sequence: CATSDRTGGETQYF. CDR3 nucleotides: TGTGCCACCAGTGACCGGACAGGGGGAGAGACCCAGTACTTC.

This chain links TRBV10-1 with TRBJ2-7, with D possibly matching TRBD2 (6 bases). V was clipped by 11 bases and J by 5 bases, with 13 bases between them. The CDR3 is 11 amino acids. Germline loops: CDR1 WNHNN, CDR2 SYGVQD (reference sequence). The DNA of the CDR3 is TGCGCCGGCCGGAGGGAACACGAGCAGTACGTC. It is translated as CAGRREHEQYV.

The chain is built from TRBV5-4 and TRBJ1-4; 9 positions match TRBD1. Germline values: CDR1 SGHNT, CDR2 YYREEE (reference sequence). This CDR3 is built from 15 residues. The trim removed 4 bases at V and 3 bases at J, leaving 4 bases unmatched. CDR3 in DNA: TGTGCCAGCAGCAAACAGGGGGCGGCTAATGAAAAACTGTTTTTT. This translates into CASSKQGAANEKLFF.